The rows below give T cell receptor beta chains drawn from one sample of a study of blood T cell repertoires in COVID-19. Sequencing was performed with immunoSEQ multiplex PCR; in TCRdb, only in-frame clones are kept and a portion is missing. The repertoire holds about 410,000 clones, with roughly 90% as singletons. Sequencing was done on a sample of peripheral blood. The receptors derive from a woman in her twenties or thirties with active or convalescent COVID-19. Both conserved end residues are part of each CDR3. The order of the fields is J gene, V gene, D gene, clone size, CDR3 DNA, CDR3 protein. D genes are given only for firm matches. A row's size may be missing; if present it is once, few, many or a size class.

>TRBJ2-5|TRBV5-8|NA|NA
TGTGCCAGCAGCCGCAGCGGACGTCAAGAGACCCAGTACTTC
CASSRSGRQETQYF
>TRBJ2-5|TRBV6-5|TRBD2|NA
TGTGCCAGCAGTTTACTGCACGGGGGGGGCAGCGACCAGTACTTC
CASSLLHGGGSDQYF
>TRBJ1-1|TRBV19|TRBD1|NA
TGTGCCAGTAGTAGGACAGGGGGCACTGAAGCTTTCTTT
CASSRTGGTEAFF
>TRBJ1-4|TRBV6-5|NA|NA
TGTGCCAGCACCCAAACAACGGGGGCTAATGAAAAACTGTTTTTT
CASTQTTGANEKLFF
>TRBJ1-4|TRBV6-5|NA|NA
TGTGCCAGCTCAGGACAGAACTCTGAAAAACTGTTTTTT
CASSGQNSEKLFF
>TRBJ2-2|TRBV5-1|TRBD2|NA
TGCGCCAGCAGCCCAACTAGCGGTGGTGCCGGGGAGCTGTTTTTT
CASSPTSGGAGELFF
>TRBJ1-2|TRBV28|NA|NA
TGTGCCAGCAGTTTCTCAGGGTATGGCTACACCTTC
CASSFSGYGYTF
>TRBJ1-6|TRBV5-1|NA|NA
TGCGCCAGCAGCTTGGATCTCAGGGGAGGGAGTTCACCCCTCCACTTT
CASSLDLRGGSSPLHF
>TRBJ1-2|TRBV4-1|NA|NA
TGCGCCAGCAGCCCTACGTTCACAGGGTTTAGTGGCTACACCTTC
CASSPTFTGFSGYTF
>TRBJ2-1|TRBV3-1/TRBV3-2|TRBD2|NA
TGTGCCAGCAGCCAAGGAATGACTACGGCGGGGGGGCATTGGAATGAGCAGTTCTTC
CASSQGMTTAGGHWNEQFF
>TRBJ2-5|TRBV29-1|TRBD2|NA
TGCAGCGTTGCCGGGACTAGCGGGAGGCCCGTCCAAGAGACCCAGTACTTC
CSVAGTSGRPVQETQYF
>TRBJ2-3|TRBV29-1|NA|once
TGCAGCGTTGATACAGGGCTGGCAGATACGCAGTATTTT
CSVDTGLADTQYF
>TRBJ2-1|TRBV24-1|TRBD1|few
TGTGCCACCAGAGGGACAGGGAGTAATGAGCAGTTCTTC
CATRGTGSNEQFF
>TRBJ2-7|TRBV6-5|NA|NA
TGTGCCAGCAGGGACAGAGCCTACGAGCAGTACTTC
CASRDRAYEQYF
>TRBJ1-2|TRBV10-1|TRBD1|NA
TGCGCCAGCAGTGAGTCTACCGGGACAGGGCTTGGCTACACCTTC
CASSESTGTGLGYTF
>TRBJ2-3|TRBV5-4|NA|once
TGTGCCAGCAGCCTAACTGACACAGATACGCAGTATTTT
CASSLTDTDTQYF
>TRBJ2-3|TRBV6-6|TRBD1|NA
TGTGCCAGCAACAAGAGAGACAGGGCACCAGATACGCAGTATTTT
CASNKRDRAPDTQYF
>TRBJ2-1|TRBV6-5|TRBD1|NA
TGTGCCAGCAGTTACTCGACAGGGGCTAATGAGCAGTTCTTC
CASSYSTGANEQFF
>TRBJ2-7|TRBV7-9|TRBD2|NA
TGTGCCAGCAGCTTGGGGACTAGCGGGGTCGCCTACGAGCAGTACTTC
CASSLGTSGVAYEQYF
>TRBJ2-7|TRBV25-1|TRBD1|NA
TGTGCCAGCAGTGACGGACAGGGGGCGAATCCTGACTTC
CASSDGQGANPDF
>TRBJ1-2|TRBV10-3|NA|NA
TGTGCCATCAGTGGGGAACAGGGATTCTCTGGCTACACCTTC
CAISGEQGFSGYTF
>TRBJ2-3|TRBV6-5|NA|NA
TGTGCCAGCCACCCCAGGCGGGCGAGCACAGATACGCAGTATTTT
CASHPRRASTDTQYF
>TRBJ1-1|TRBV5-6|NA|few
TGTGCCAGCAGCTTGAGTAGTAGGCGTGGGGGCGACACTGAAGCTTTCTTT
CASSLSSRRGGDTEAFF
>TRBJ2-7|TRBV7-6|TRBD2|NA
TGTGCCAGCAGCTTAGTTTGGGACTGGCGGGAGGGTTGCTACGAGCAGTACTTC
CASSLVWDWREGCYEQYF
>TRBJ1-1|TRBV5-5|TRBD1|NA
TGTGCCAGCAGCTTAGCCAGGGGGGACACTGAAGCTTTCTTT
CASSLARGDTEAFF
>TRBJ2-7|TRBV6-5|TRBD1|NA
TGTGCCAGCAGTAAATACCGACAGGGTACCTACGAGCAGTACTTC
CASSKYRQGTYEQYF
>TRBJ1-5|TRBV20-1|TRBD1|once
TGCAGTGCTAGTCGACAGGGCCAGCCCCAGCATTTT
CSASRQGQPQHF
>TRBJ1-2|TRBV11-2|NA|NA
TGTGCCAGCAGCTTAGAAGTCCCGGCAGGGCCTCTTGGCTACACCTTC
CASSLEVPAGPLGYTF
>TRBJ1-3|TRBV12-3/TRBV12-4|NA|once
TGTGCCAGCAGTTTAGCCTATAGAAACACCATATATTTT
CASSLAYRNTIYF
>TRBJ2-1|TRBV19|TRBD2|NA
TGTGCCAGTACCCCGGGACTAGCGGGGGCGGGGTCCTACAATGAGCAGTTCTTC
CASTPGLAGAGSYNEQFF
>TRBJ1-2|TRBV27|NA|once
TGTGCCAGCAGTCCCGCCTGGACAGAAGAACACTATGGCTACACCTTC
CASSPAWTEEHYGYTF
>TRBJ1-2|TRBV3-1/TRBV3-2|NA|NA
TGTGCCAGCAGCCTTGGGGTACAGGGCCAATATGGCTACACCTTC
CASSLGVQGQYGYTF
>TRBJ1-1|TRBV6-5|NA|few
TGTGCCAGCTTTACGACAGGTCCGGGGACTGAAGCTTTCTTT
CASFTTGPGTEAFF
>TRBJ1-2|TRBV7-9|NA|NA
TGTGCCAGCAGCCTACCCCCCTCCGGCTATGGCTACACCTTC
CASSLPPSGYGYTF
>TRBJ1-2|TRBV6-6|NA|NA
TGTGCCAGCAGTTACGAGCCGAGCCTCTATGGCTACACCTTC
CASSYEPSLYGYTF
>TRBJ2-3|TRBV30|NA|NA
TGTGCCTGGACTCCCCAGGGGTGCACAGATACGCAGTATTTT
CAWTPQGCTDTQYF
>TRBJ2-1|TRBV24-1|NA|NA
TGTGCCACCAGTGATTTGTACGGGAGAGGTCGGGACAATGAGCAGTTCTTC
CATSDLYGRGRDNEQFF
>TRBJ1-2|TRBV7-6|NA|NA
TGTGCCAGCAGCCCCAGATCCTATATCGGGTTTGATGGCTACACCTTC
CASSPRSYIGFDGYTF
>TRBJ1-6|TRBV5-4|NA|few
TGTGCCAGCAGTCCCGGGAGGGGGGTCGGATCACCCCTCCACTTT
CASSPGRGVGSPLHF
>TRBJ1-2|TRBV6-1|NA|NA
TGTGCCAGCAGTGAAACAGGGATGGATGGCTACACCTTC
CASSETGMDGYTF
>TRBJ2-1|TRBV19|TRBD2|NA
TGTGCCAGTACCAATCGGCCTAGCGGGGACAATGAGCAGTTCTTC
CASTNRPSGDNEQFF
>TRBJ2-1|TRBV6-6|TRBD2|NA
TGTGCCAGCAGTTGGGGGAGGGCTAGTCAGCACAATGAGCAGTTCTTC
CASSWGRASQHNEQFF
>TRBJ1-2|TRBV18|NA|NA
TGTGCCAGCTCACCGAATGTGAGGGATGGCTACACCTTC
CASSPNVRDGYTF
>TRBJ1-4|TRBV30|TRBD1|NA
TGTGCCTGGAGCCCGGGACAGATTAATGAAAAACTGTTTTTT
CAWSPGQINEKLFF
>TRBJ1-1|TRBV11-2|TRBD1|NA
TGTGCCAGCAGCCAAGAGGCGGCAGGGGGCACTGAAGCTTTCTTT
CASSQEAAGGTEAFF
>TRBJ2-7|TRBV7-8|TRBD1|NA
TGTGCCAGCAGCTTAGCGGGAGGACAGGGGTTTTTCCACGAGCAGTACTTC
CASSLAGGQGFFHEQYF
>TRBJ2-2|TRBV27|NA|NA
TGTGCCAGCAGAAGGGGGTGGAAGACCGGGGAGCTGTTTTTT
CASRRGWKTGELFF
>TRBJ1-2|TRBV18|NA|NA
TGTGCCAGCTCACCACTTATAACAGGGTCGGAGGATGGCTACACCTTC
CASSPLITGSEDGYTF
>TRBJ2-6|TRBV25-1|NA|NA
TGTGCCAGCAGCTTCTCTGGGGCCAACGTCCTGACTTTC
CASSFSGANVLTF
>TRBJ1-1|TRBV7-8|NA|NA
TGTGCCAGCAGTTTTTCCAGAAACACTGAAGCTTTCTTT
CASSFSRNTEAFF
>TRBJ1-2|TRBV14|TRBD1|NA
TGTGCCAGCAGCCTCACAGGGGGCGCCAACTATGGCTACACCTTC
CASSLTGGANYGYTF
>TRBJ2-7|TRBV7-9|NA|NA
TGTGCCAGCAGCTCCCGGGGTTCCTACGAGCAGTACTTC
CASSSRGSYEQYF
>TRBJ2-7|TRBV4-1|NA|NA
TGCGCCAGCAGCCAGGAACACCCGGTTGACACCTCCTACGAGCAGTACTTC
CASSQEHPVDTSYEQYF
>TRBJ2-5|TRBV13|NA|once
TGTGCCAGCAGCTTAAGTCAGGTTGTGTCCCAGGAGACCCAGTACTTC
CASSLSQVVSQETQYF
>TRBJ2-5|TRBV29-1|TRBD2|NA
TGCAGCGTGGACGGGACTAGCGTCGATCCGGAGGCCCAGTACTTC
CSVDGTSVDPEAQYF
>TRBJ2-1|TRBV10-1|TRBD1|NA
TGCGCCAGCAGTGAGAACGGACAGGGGGCAGGAGAGCAGTTCTTC
CASSENGQGAGEQFF
>TRBJ1-2|TRBV5-1|NA|few
TGCGCCAGCAGCTTGGACAAATACTATGGCTACACCTTC
CASSLDKYYGYTF
>TRBJ1-2|TRBV6-5|TRBD1|NA
TGTGCCAGCAGTCGGGACAGCCCTAACTATGGCTACACCTTC
CASSRDSPNYGYTF
>TRBJ1-1|TRBV15|NA|NA
TGTGCCACCAGCAGAGATCGGGGGGCCGCCACTGAAGCTTTCTTT
CATSRDRGAATEAFF